This T cell receptor beta chain is drawn from a study of cytomegalovirus exposure and HLA in healthy donors. Despite likely unrecorded immune exposures, the donors were nominally healthy at the time of sampling. Germline V lookup: CDR1 SQVTM, CDR2 ANQGSEA. V trimming: 7 bases; J trimming: 10 bases; junction bases outside the gene matches: 9. The CDR3 runs 11 residues. The PCR had 60 Vbeta and 13 Jbeta primers. Assay: immunoSEQ multiplex PCR; the TCRdb copy retains only in-frame clones and omits some. The sample consists of under 200,000 clones, 80% of them appearing once. V and J are TRBV29-1 and TRBJ2-7; 8 bases match TRBD1. This TCR was sampled from a male donor in good health and CMV-seropositive. The source material was PBMCs. CDR3 bases: TGCAGCGGCCACGACAGGGGCCATCAGTACTTC. Protein product: CSGHDRGHQYF.